One and the same sample provided the 2 T cell receptor beta chains below, sequenced in a study of blood T cell repertoires in COVID-19. Sequenced by immunoSEQ multiplex PCR; TCRdb stores in-frame clones only, minus some. The repertoire holds over 120,000 clones, with around nine tenths as singletons. The sample was peripheral blood. All receptors derive from a woman aged 50 to 60 with active or convalescent COVID-19.

There are a few counts of this clone. The chain combines TRBV7-3 with TRBJ2-1; D may be TRBD2 (7 bases). The CDR3 consists of 13 residues. CDR1 and CDR2 (germline): SGHTA, FQGTGA. V lost 4 bases and J 10 bases, leaving 14 bases between the germline ends. CDR3 in DNA: TGTGCCAGCAGCTCCCGGGGGGACACAGAGCAGTTCTTC. The encoded protein is CASSSRGDTEQFF.

This chain uses TRBV2 with TRBJ2-3; the match to TRBD1 covers 7 bases. With 6 bases clipped from V and 3 bases from J, the junction kept 6 bases outside the gene matches. Germline V lookup: CDR1 SNHLY, CDR2 FYNNEI. This CDR3 has 14 residues. The DNA of the CDR3 is TGTGCCAGCAGGAGACAGGGCTTAACAGATACGCAGTATTTT. Its protein product is CASRRQGLTDTQYF.